The 10 T cell receptor beta chains below were found in one sample sequenced in a study of multiple sclerosis patients with progressive multifocal leukoencephalopathy. The time point denotes: five to six months of natalizumab therapy. Measured with immunoSEQ multiplex PCR; TCRdb has only the in-frame clones, and not every one. The sample carries tens of thousands of clones, just under 90% recorded once. The sequenced sample was PBMCs, obtained from a patient treated with natalizumab. These receptors were obtained from a human donor with multiple sclerosis.

The chain recombines TRBV19 with TRBJ2-3; D is unclear. Germline CDR1 reads LNHDA; CDR2 reads SQIVND (reference sequence). This CDR3 is built from 11 residues. The V and J ends lost 4 bases and 6 bases respectively, with 5 bases between them. The CDR3 region has the DNA TGTGCCAGTAGTACCCACGATACGCAGTATTTT. This gives the protein CASSTHDTQYF.

The CDR3 reads CASSLVLEETQYF. The CDR3 nucleotides are TGCGCCAGCAGCTTGGTACTAGAGGAGACCCAGTACTTC. The gene calls are TRBV5-1 and TRBJ2-5; weak D call: TRBD2 (5 bases). Germline values: CDR1 SGHRS, CDR2 YFSETQ. The ends were cut back, 0 bases at V and 5 bases at J, with 8 bases in the middle. This CDR3 region has 13 residues.

The chain employs TRBV19 and TRBJ2-2, with a weak D call TRBD1 (6 bases). The V end lost 6 bases, the J end lost 2 bases, and 10 bases lay between the germline ends. The CDR3 extends over 14 amino acids. Germline V gene sequence: CDR1 LNHDA, CDR2 SQIVND (reference sequence). The CDR3 reads CASRSQGNTGELFF. Here the CDR3 DNA reads TGTGCCAGTAGGTCACAGGGAAACACCGGGGAGCTGTTTTTT.

In DNA form, the CDR3 reads TGCGCCAGCAGCTTGGCCAGGGCCAATGAGCAGTTCTTC. Translation: CASSLARANEQFF. The chain is built from TRBV5-1 and TRBJ2-1; perhaps TRBD1 as D (5 bases). Germline CDR1 is SGHRS and CDR2 is YFSETQ. The CDR3 consists of 13 residues. Trimming stripped 0 bases from V and 6 bases from J, with 7 bases between.

The genes are TRBV4-3 and TRBJ2-7, with a possible D match to TRBD2 (5 bases). The CDR3 is made up of 16 amino acids. The V gene lost 0 bases and the J gene lost 6 bases, with 18 bases spanning the gap. Per the germline V gene, CDR1 is LGHNA and CDR2 is YSLEER. The CDR3 DNA is TGCGCCAGCAGCCAAGAATTGTCAGGAGGATTGAGCGAGCAGTACTTC. Protein: CASSQELSGGLSEQYF.

This clone was counted only a few times. The chain links TRBV11-2 to TRBJ2-1; TRBD2 agrees at 10 bases. CDR1 SGHAT and CDR2 FQNNGV come from the germline V gene. This CDR3 region has 20 residues. With V trimmed by 0 bases and J by 5 bases, 16 bases remained unmatched. The CDR3 here is CASSLDRVAGGPTGDNEQFF. The DNA of the CDR3 is TGTGCCAGCAGCTTAGATCGGGTAGCGGGAGGCCCTACCGGCGACAATGAGCAGTTCTTC.

V is TRBV7-8 and J is TRBJ2-2, with 8 bases lining up with TRBD1. Trimming removed 5 bases from V and 8 bases from J; junction bases left unmatched: 1. Per germline, CDR1 SGHVS and CDR2 FQNEAQ. The CDR3 extends over 12 amino acids. As DNA, the CDR3 is TGTGCCAGCAGCCGGGACAGGGGGGAGCTGTTTTTT. Amino acids: CASSRDRGELFF.

This sequence joins TRBV19 and TRBJ2-5; no firm D call. The germline V gene encodes CDR1 LNHDA and CDR2 SQIVND (reference sequence). The V and J ends lost 5 bases and 5 bases respectively, with 18 bases between them. This CDR3 has 15 amino acids. CDR3 loop: CASSYIDGPAETQYF. The CDR3 nucleotides read TGTGCCAGTAGTTACATCGACGGACCAGCGGAGACCCAGTACTTC. Filled out from reference TRBV19 and TRBJ2-5, the complete variable domain reads DGGITQSPKYLFRKEGQNVTLSCEQNLNHDAMYWYRQDPGQGLRLIYYSQIVNDFQKGDIAEGYSVSREKKESFPLTVTSAQKNPTAFYLCASSYIDGPAETQYFGPGTRLLVL.

This clone has just a few counts. The V and J genes are TRBV27 and TRBJ2-7; 7 bases match TRBD1. V lost 5 bases, J lost 0 bases, and 4 bases stayed unmatched. This CDR3 comprises 14 residues. The V gene's germline CDR1 is MNHEY and CDR2 SMNVEV (reference sequence). The CDR3 region is CASSQGQYSYEQYF. Written as DNA, the CDR3 is TGTGCCAGCAGTCAGGGACAGTACTCCTACGAGCAGTACTTC.

This rearrangement joins TRBV6-6 to TRBJ2-4, with unresolved D. The CDR3 is 16 amino acids. The V gene lost 4 bases and the J gene lost 0 bases, with 13 bases spanning the gap. The germline V gene encodes CDR1 MNHNY and CDR2 SVGAGI (reference sequence). CDR3 sequence reads: CASSSIRLVAKNIQYF. As DNA, the CDR3 is TGTGCCAGCAGTTCCATCAGGCTCGTAGCCAAAAACATTCAGTACTTC.